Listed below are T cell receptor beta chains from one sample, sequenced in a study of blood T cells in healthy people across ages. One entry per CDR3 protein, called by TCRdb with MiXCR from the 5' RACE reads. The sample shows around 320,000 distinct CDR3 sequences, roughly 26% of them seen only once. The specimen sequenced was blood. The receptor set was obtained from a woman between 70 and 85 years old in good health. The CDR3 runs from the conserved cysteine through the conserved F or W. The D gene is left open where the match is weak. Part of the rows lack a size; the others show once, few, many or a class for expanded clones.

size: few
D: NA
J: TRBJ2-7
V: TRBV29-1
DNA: TGCAGCGTTAGGACAGGAGGGGTGCACGAGCAGTACTTC
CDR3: CSVRTGGVHEQYF

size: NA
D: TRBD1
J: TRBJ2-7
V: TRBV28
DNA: TGTGCCAGCAACGAAACGACCGGGACAGGGGTCTACGAGCAGTACTTC
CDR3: CASNETTGTGVYEQYF

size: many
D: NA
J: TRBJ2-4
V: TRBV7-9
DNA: TGTGCCAGCAGCTTAGATCCCTCCGACATTCAGTACTTC
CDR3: CASSLDPSDIQYF

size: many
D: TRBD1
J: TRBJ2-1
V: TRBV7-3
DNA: TGTGCCAGCAGCTTAAACAGGGGGCGCGGGGATGAGCAGTTCTTC
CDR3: CASSLNRGRGDEQFF

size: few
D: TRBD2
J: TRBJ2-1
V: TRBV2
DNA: TGTGCCAGCAGTGAAGGGCGCGGGGGGTACAATGAGCAGTTCTTC
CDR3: CASSEGRGGYNEQFF

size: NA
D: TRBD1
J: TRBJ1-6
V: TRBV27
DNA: TGTGCCAGCAGTTTAGGGGGACAGGGGGCTAATTCACCCCTCCACTTT
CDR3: CASSLGGQGANSPLHF

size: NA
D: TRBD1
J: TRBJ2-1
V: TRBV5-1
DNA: TGCGCCAGCAGCACAGACCGGGACAGTTCTTACAATGAGCAGTTCTTC
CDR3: CASSTDRDSSYNEQFF

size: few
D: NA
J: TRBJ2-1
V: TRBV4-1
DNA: TGCGCCAGCAGCCAAGAAGGCGGCCTAAGCTCCTACAATGAGCAGTTCTTC
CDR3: CASSQEGGLSSYNEQFF

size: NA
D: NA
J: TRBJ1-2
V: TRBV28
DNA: TGTGCCAGCAGTTCTCGGACAGCGTATGGCTACACCTTC
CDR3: CASSSRTAYGYTF

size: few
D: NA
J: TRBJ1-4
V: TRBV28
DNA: TGTGCCAGCAGGACCCAGGGGAAGGAAAGTGAAAAACTGTTTTTT
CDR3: CASRTQGKESEKLFF

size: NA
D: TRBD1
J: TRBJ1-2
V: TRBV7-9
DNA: TGTGCCAGCAGCTACGGACAGGGGGCGGACTATGGCTACACCTTC
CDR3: CASSYGQGADYGYTF

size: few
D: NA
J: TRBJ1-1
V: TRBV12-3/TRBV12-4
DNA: TGTGCCAGCAGTTTAGCCAGGGGCACTGAAGCTTTCTTT
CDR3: CASSLARGTEAFF

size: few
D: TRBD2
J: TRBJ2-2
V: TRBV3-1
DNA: TGTGCCAGCGGGAACGGGAGGGCCAGCACCGGGGAGCTGTTTTTT
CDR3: CASGNGRASTGELFF

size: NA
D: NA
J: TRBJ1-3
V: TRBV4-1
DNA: TGCGCCAGCAGCCCACAGACGTCTGGAAACACCATATATTTT
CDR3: CASSPQTSGNTIYF

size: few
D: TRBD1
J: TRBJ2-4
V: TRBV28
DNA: TGTGCCAGCAGCTCGGTGACAGGGTCCAAAAACATTCAGTACTTC
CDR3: CASSSVTGSKNIQYF

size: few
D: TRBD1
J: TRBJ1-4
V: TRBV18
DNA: TGTGCCAGCTCACCAGGGACAGGCGAAGAAGAAAAACTGTTTTTT
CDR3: CASSPGTGEEEKLFF

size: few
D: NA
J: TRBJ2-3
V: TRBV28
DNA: TGTGCCAGCAGTTTAGCAGGAGTGAACACAGATACGCAGTATTTT
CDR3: CASSLAGVNTDTQYF

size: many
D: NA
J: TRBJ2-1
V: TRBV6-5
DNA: TGTGCCAGCAGTAAGTGGACCAAGAGTGAGCAGTTCTTC
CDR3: CASSKWTKSEQFF

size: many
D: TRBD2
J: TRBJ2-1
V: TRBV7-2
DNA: TGTGCCAGCAGCCAGGGGACTAGCGGGAGTGGCGGGCAGTTCTTC
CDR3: CASSQGTSGSGGQFF

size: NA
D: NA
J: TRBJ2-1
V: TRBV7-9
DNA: TGTGCCAGCAGCATTAACCGCGAGCAGTTCTTC
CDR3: CASSINREQFF

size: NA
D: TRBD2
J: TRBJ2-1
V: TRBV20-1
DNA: TGCAGTGCTAGAGATGTGCCCACGGGAGGGCGCTCCTACAATGAGCAGCTCTTC
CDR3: CSARDVPTGGRSYNEQLF

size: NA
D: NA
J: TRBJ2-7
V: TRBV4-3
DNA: TGCGCCAGCAGCGAGGGAGAGGGGGGGCACTACGAGCAGTACTTC
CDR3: CASSEGEGGHYEQYF

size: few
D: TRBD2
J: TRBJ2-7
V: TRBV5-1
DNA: TGCGCCAGCAGCTTGGGCTCGGCTAGCGGGTCCTACGAGCAGTACTTC
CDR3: CASSLGSASGSYEQYF

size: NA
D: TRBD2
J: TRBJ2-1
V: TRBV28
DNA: TGTGCCAGCAGTTTGGGCGGGAGAAAGCAGTTCTTC
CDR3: CASSLGGRKQFF

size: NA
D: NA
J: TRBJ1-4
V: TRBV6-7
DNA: TGTGCCAGCAGGCTAACAGGGAGAGAAAAACTGTTTTTT
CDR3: CASRLTGREKLFF

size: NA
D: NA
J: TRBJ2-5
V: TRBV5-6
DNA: TGTGCCAGCAGCCTATCGGGGGTTAGTGGGGAGACCCAGTACTTC
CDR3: CASSLSGVSGETQYF

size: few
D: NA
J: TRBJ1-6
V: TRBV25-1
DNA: TGTGCCAGCAGTGAAGGGCAGACTTATAATTCACCCCTCCACTTT
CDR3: CASSEGQTYNSPLHF

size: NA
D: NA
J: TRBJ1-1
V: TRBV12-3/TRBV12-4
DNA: TGTGCCAGCAGTTGGATCGGGACACAGAACACTGAAGCTTTCTTT
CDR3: CASSWIGTQNTEAFF

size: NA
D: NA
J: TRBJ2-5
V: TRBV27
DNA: TGTGCCAGCAGCCCCCAGGGATACAGAATGCAAGAGACCCAGTACTTC
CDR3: CASSPQGYRMQETQYF

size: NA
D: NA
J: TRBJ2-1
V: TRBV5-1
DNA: TGCGCCAGCAGCTTAAGCACCGAGTACGATGAGCAGTTCTTC
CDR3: CASSLSTEYDEQFF

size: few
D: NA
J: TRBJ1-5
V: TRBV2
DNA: TGTGCCAGCAGTGAAGGTTTAGTGAGCCAGCCCCAGCATTTT
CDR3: CASSEGLVSQPQHF

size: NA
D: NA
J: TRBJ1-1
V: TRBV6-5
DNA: TGTGCCAGCAGATCGGCTTACCGTTTGAACACTGAAGCTTTCTTT
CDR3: CASRSAYRLNTEAFF

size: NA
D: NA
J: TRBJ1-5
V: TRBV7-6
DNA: TGTGCCAGCAGCTTACCTCCAGCCTCTTACCAGCCCCAGCATTTT
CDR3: CASSLPPASYQPQHF